The subject of this entry is one T cell receptor (beta chain). Its antigen is not known. The sample belongs to a study of shared clonotypes between healthy human individuals. Overall study results and limits: In having few donors, the study represented limited genetic and exposure-history diversity. In general, naive subsets displayed greater estimated richness than memory subsets did. An effect of sequencing depth on clonotype sharing among donors was expected. The four-donor shared clonotypes exceeded non-shared clonotypes in generation probability, with non-shared ones scoring lower.

The data were produced by immunoSEQ multiplex PCR, yet TCRdb's version contains in-frame clones alone and is incomplete. Here the sample spans more than 550,000 clones, 90% being singletons. Germline V gene data show CDR1 as ENHRY and CDR2 as SYGVKD. Trimming removed 6 bases from V and 4 bases from J, with 13 bases in between. The CDR3 sequence is 15 residues long. Sequencing was done on a sample of memory CD8+ T cells from PBMCs. Subset indicated: CD45RO+ cells pooled with CCR7-negative TemRA cells. The receptor was isolated from a man younger than 35 in good health. Some clones in this sample may be carry-over from other donors' samples. The chain joins TRBV10-3 to TRBJ2-6; the D gene is possibly TRBD1 (6 bases). DNA for the CDR3: TGTGCCATCAGGACGCTAGGGACAGGGGCCAACGTCCTGACTTTC. Translating it yields CAIRTLGTGANVLTF.